This TCR beta chain was documented in a study of blood T cell repertoires in COVID-19. Study-wide context: Whether acute or convalescent, the COVID-19 samples came from the United States, Italy and Spain.

As processed by the authors: Scientists estimated how many nucleated cells there were by amplifying reference gene primers. Here immunoSEQ multiplex PCR was the method, and the copy in TCRdb shows in-frame clones only, minus some. That table supplies the V and J calls and clone size; D and trimming were determined from the DNA. The repertoire has approximately 380,000 clones, approximately 90% of them found once; the top ten carry 1.2%. Participants were aged roughly 18 to 89 years from roughly 26 US areas. Recovery among Cohort 3 donors was established by two negative PCRs, clearance, or symptom resolution. From germline, CDR1 is SGHRS and CDR2 YFSETQ. The CDR3 sequence is 14 residues long. V gave up 0 bases and J gave up 5 bases, with 10 bases separating them.

Sequenced material: PBMCs or T cells enriched from blood (not recorded which). The TCR comes from a woman younger than 35 who had recovered from COVID-19. The rearrangement links TRBV5-1 to TRBJ2-3; a possible D gene is TRBD1 (5 bases). DNA of the CDR3: TGCGCCAGCAGCTTGGACAGGTTCAGAGATACGCAGTATTTT. Translation gives CASSLDRFRDTQYF. The entire variable domain, with the rest obtained from reference TRBV5-1 and TRBJ2-3, is as follows: KAGVTQTPRYLIKTRGQQVTLSCSPISGHRSVSWYQQTPGQGLQFLFEYFSETQRNKGNFPGRFSGRQFSNSRSEMNVSTLELGDSALYLCASSLDRFRDTQYFGPGTRLTVL.